A single T cell receptor (beta chain) is shown here with its context. Assay: immunoSEQ multiplex PCR; the TCRdb copy retains only in-frame clones and omits some. The sample has approximately 620,000 clones, less than 98% seen once. This entry comes from a study of shared clonotypes between healthy human individuals. The CDR3 is 17 amino acids. The sequence came from a woman in her twenties or thirties in good health. The sample comprised naive CD4+ T cells sorted from blood. Subset defined: CD45RA+ positively selected. This chain joins TRBV21-1 and TRBJ1-3. TRBV21-1 is deemed a pseudogene. The CDR3 spells CASSKLGGPDSGNTIYF. The CDR3 DNA follows: TGTGCCAGCAGCAAATTGGGGGGCCCCGATTCTGGAAACACCATATATTTT.